Shown below are 9 T cell receptor beta chains from a single sample sequenced in a study of blood T cell repertoires in COVID-19. The repertoire was sequenced with immunoSEQ multiplex PCR; TCRdb's copy has only in-frame clones and lacks some. The repertoire has roughly 100,000 clones, 75% to 95% of them found once; the top ten carry 4% to 6%. Sequenced sample: peripheral blood. These receptors came from a man aged 45-65 years with acute or convalescent COVID-19.

The J gene is TRBJ2-5, the V gene TRBV3-1 (or the pseudogene TRBV3-2); D is ambiguous. The length of the CDR3 is 11 residues. The germline gives CDR1 LGHDT, CDR2 YNNKEL (reference sequence). V dropped 6 bases and J dropped 5 bases, with 7 bases sitting between them. CDR3 region: CASSQLETQYF. Here the CDR3 DNA reads TGTGCCAGCAGTCAACTGGAGACCCAGTACTTC.

The chain has TRBV7-2 and TRBJ2-1; perhaps TRBD1 as D (6 bases). The CDR3 is 14 amino acids. Trimming shortened V by 3 bases and J by 3 bases, and 9 bases separated the two germline ends. Germline CDR1 SGHTA, CDR2 FQGNSA. CDR3 in DNA: TGTGCCAGCAGCTTCCAGACAGGCTACAATGAGCAGTTCTTC. Translation: CASSFQTGYNEQFF.

The rearrangement joins TRBV10-3 to TRBJ1-2, with 7 bases lining up with TRBD1. The V and J ends lost 5 bases and 4 bases, in that order; junction bases with no gene match: 13. Germline V gene lookup returns CDR1 ENHRY and CDR2 SYGVKD. The CDR3 loop spans 16 amino acids. CDR3 residues: CAISPLTGATPYGYTF. In DNA form, the CDR3 reads TGTGCCATCAGTCCTTTAACAGGGGCGACACCCTATGGCTACACCTTC.

J is TRBJ1-1 and V is TRBV9, with 10 bases identical to TRBD1. This CDR3 spans 14 amino acids. Germline assignment: CDR1 SGDLS and CDR2 YYNGEE. V dropped 4 bases and J dropped 4; count of bases not matched to a gene: 4. The CDR3 DNA reads as TGTGCCAGCAGCATACGGGACAGGGGCACTGAAGCTTTCTTT. Its protein product is CASSIRDRGTEAFF.

The chain is built from TRBV24-1 and TRBJ2-5; 8 nucleotides match TRBD1. Germline CDR1 KGHDR, CDR2 SFDVKD. V shed 5 bases, J shed 5 bases, and the junction held 6 bases outside the gene matches. CDR3 length: 14 amino acids. CDR3 in DNA: TGTGCCACCAGTGGTGAGACAGGGGTGGAGACCCAGTACTTC. Its translation is CATSGETGVETQYF.

The chain recombines TRBV29-1 with TRBJ1-2; 11 nucleotides agree with TRBD1. The germline gives CDR1 SQVTM, CDR2 ANQGSEA. Trimming removed 7 bases from V and 8 bases from J; junction bases left unmatched: 6. This CDR3 is 12 amino acids long. The CDR3 sequence: CSGGQGAKGYTF. The CDR3 DNA follows: TGCAGCGGAGGACAGGGGGCGAAAGGCTACACCTTC.

The CDR3 coding sequence is TGCGCCAGCAGCCAAGATCCGACAGGCCTCCTTATGAACACTGAAGCTTTCTTT. Translation: CASSQDPTGLLMNTEAFF. This chain connects TRBV4-1 to TRBJ1-1; D may be TRBD1 (6 bases). The CDR3 consists of 18 residues. V lost 0 bases to trimming and J lost 0 bases, with 17 bases between them. The germline gives CDR1 MGHRA, CDR2 YSYEKL.

The gene calls are TRBV18 and TRBJ2-1; the D gene is possibly TRBD2 (5 bases). CDR1 and CDR2 from the germline V gene are KGHSH and LQKENI. The CDR3 is made up of 15 amino acids. V lost 0 bases and J lost 10, with 16 bases in between. CDR3 residues: CASSPPNPSGGEQFF. As DNA, the CDR3 is TGTGCCAGCTCACCACCGAACCCGAGCGGAGGAGAGCAGTTCTTC.

The chain couples TRBV18 to TRBJ2-5, with TRBD1 matching over 11 bases. V lost 4 bases and J lost 3; bases outside the gene matches: 4. This CDR3 region has 15 residues. Germline-derived CDR1 and CDR2 are KGHSH and LQKENI. CDR3 loop: CASSRGQGAKETQYF. In nucleotides, the CDR3 is TGTGCCAGCTCACGCGGACAGGGGGCGAAAGAGACCCAGTACTTC. The entire variable domain, with the rest obtained from reference TRBV18 and TRBJ2-5, is as follows: NAGVMQNPRHLVRRRGQEARLRCSPMKGHSHVYWYRQLPEEGLKFMVYLQKENIIDESGMPKERFSAEFPKEGPSILRIQQVVRGDSAAYFCASSRGQGAKETQYFGPGTRLLVL.